These 18 T cell receptor beta chains were all obtained from the same sample, sequenced in a study of shared clonotypes between healthy human individuals. Only in-frame clones appear in the TCRdb table, and some are missing; sequencing was by immunoSEQ multiplex PCR. The sample has some 690,000 clones, 90% seen once; the top ten hold less than 40%. Sequencing was done on a sample of memory CD8+ T cells from PBMCs. Subset in this sample: CD45RO+ cells pooled with CCR7-negative TemRA cells. The receptor source for this set is a man aged 18 to 30 in good health. Some clones in this sample may be carry-over from other donors' samples.

This chain links TRBV28 with TRBJ2-7, with 9 bases lining up with TRBD1. Germline trimming cut 6 bases from V and 0 bases from J; bases unmatched to any gene: 9. There are 16 residues in the CDR3. Germline values: CDR1 MDHEN, CDR2 SYDVKM. In DNA form, the CDR3 reads TGTGCCAGCAGCCCCCGGACAGGGGTTATCTCCTACGAGCAGTACTTC. Encoded protein: CASSPRTGVISYEQYF.

Concerning this clone: The junction and the germline gene differ at one end; a read error may be behind it. The chain has TRBV6-5 and TRBJ1-2; D possibly corresponds to TRBD1 (6 bases). The germline V gene has CDR1 MNHEY and CDR2 SVGAGI. The CDR3 extends over 10 amino acids. The CDR3 loop is CASSERTANF. The CDR3 coding sequence is TGTGCCAGCAGTGAACGGACAGCCAACTTC.

The rearrangement uses TRBV28 and TRBJ2-3, with 8 nucleotides matching TRBD2. J was trimmed by 0 bases and V by 3 bases; bases with no gene match: 14. CDR3 length: 19 amino acids. CDR1 is MDHEN and CDR2 is SYDVKM in the germline V gene. CDR3 sequence reads: CASSFPPPDSGVSTDTQYF. The CDR3 DNA reads TGTGCCAGCAGTTTCCCACCCCCCGATAGCGGGGTTAGCACAGATACGCAGTATTTT. Full variable domain (outside the CDR3, taken from reference TRBV28 and TRBJ2-3): DVKVTQSSRYLVKRTGEKVFLECVQDMDHENMFWYRQDPGLGLRLIYFSYDVKMKEKGDIPEGYSVSREKKERFSLILESASTNQTSMYLCASSFPPPDSGVSTDTQYFGPGTRLTVL.

This rearrangement joins TRBV28 to TRBJ2-1; 11 bases agree with TRBD2. V gave up 2 bases and J gave up 4 bases; unmatched junction bases: 4. Germline V gene sequence: CDR1 MDHEN, CDR2 SYDVKM. This CDR3 comprises 16 residues. CDR3 loop: CASSLPGLAEYNEQFF. As DNA, the CDR3 is TGTGCCAGCAGTTTACCGGGACTAGCGGAATACAATGAGCAGTTCTTC. Looking up the rest from reference TRBV28 and TRBJ2-1 gives the full variable domain: DVKVTQSSRYLVKRTGEKVFLECVQDMDHENMFWYRQDPGLGLRLIYFSYDVKMKEKGDIPEGYSVSREKKERFSLILESASTNQTSMYLCASSLPGLAEYNEQFFGPGTRLTVL.

J is TRBJ2-7 and V is TRBV19, with D tentatively TRBD2 (6 bases). Per the germline V gene, CDR1 is LNHDA and CDR2 is SQIVND (reference sequence). V lost 10 bases and J 3 bases, leaving 13 bases between the germline ends. CDR3 length equals 12 residues. The CDR3 loop is CATRDSYYEQYF. The CDR3 DNA reads TGTGCCACCCGGGACTCCTACTACGAGCAGTACTTC.

The chain links TRBV28 to TRBJ2-7, with TRBD2 as a possible D gene (5 bases). The germline V gene encodes CDR1 MDHEN and CDR2 SYDVKM. The CDR3 spans 13 residues. V was clipped by 1 base and J by 5 bases, with 9 bases between them. CDR3 protein: CASSLLRVHEQYF. CDR3 nucleotide sequence: TGTGCCAGCAGTTTATTGCGGGTCCACGAGCAGTACTTC.

The V and J genes are TRBV9 and TRBJ2-2; D is undetermined. The CDR3 spans 16 residues. Trimming cost V 0 bases and J 1 base, with 10 bases left between them. Germline assignment: CDR1 SGDLS and CDR2 YYNGEE. The CDR3 bases are TGTGCCAGCAGCGTAGAGGTGGGGTTGAACACCGGGGAGCTGTTTTTT. Translated, it gives CASSVEVGLNTGELFF.

This clone has a single count. J is TRBJ1-1 and V is TRBV9, with TRBD1 as a possible D gene (5 bases). The CDR3 is 16 amino acids. Trimming removed 2 bases from V and 2 bases from J, with 16 bases in between. The germline gives CDR1 SGDLS, CDR2 YYNGEE. This CDR3 is CASSVGTMVLNTEAFF. Here the CDR3 DNA reads TGTGCCAGCAGCGTCGGGACGATGGTCCTAAACACTGAAGCTTTCTTT.

This sequence joins TRBV10-2 and TRBJ1-1; no reliable D call. Trimming took 6 bases from V and 4 from J, leaving 15 bases between them. This CDR3 is 14 amino acids long. Germline V lookup: CDR1 WSHSY, CDR2 SAAADI. The CDR3 protein is CASRTARSGTEAFF. DNA of the CDR3: TGCGCCAGCAGGACCGCCAGAAGTGGCACTGAAGCTTTCTTT.

V gene TRBV30 combines with J gene TRBJ2-1, with TRBD2 matching over 10 bases. Germline V gene lookup returns CDR1 GTSNPN and CDR2 SVGIG (reference sequence). V shed 3 bases and J 3 bases; nucleotides not matched to a gene: 11. The CDR3 extends over 17 amino acids. The CDR3, as DNA: TGTGCCTGGAGGGCCTTCAGGACTAGCGGCCTCTACAATGAGCAGTTCTTC. Translated: CAWRAFRTSGLYNEQFF.

In this sample, this clone turned up once. This chain joins TRBV5-1 and TRBJ1-3, with 9 positions matching TRBD1. Germline V gives CDR1 SGHRS, CDR2 YFSETQ. Trimming took 3 bases from V and 4 from J; bases not matched to a gene: 2. The CDR3 spans 14 residues. The CDR3: CASSWTGAGNTIYF. In nucleotides, the CDR3 is TGCGCCAGCAGCTGGACAGGGGCCGGAAACACCATATATTTT.

This clone was seen a single time. CDR3 amino acids: CASSRGGFPSEYF. CDR3 nucleotide sequence: TGTGCCAGCAGTCGTGGAGGATTCCCGTCAGAGTACTTC. The V and J genes are TRBV28 and TRBJ2-7; D perhaps matches TRBD2 (5 bases). The V gene's germline CDR1 is MDHEN and CDR2 SYDVKM. V was pared by 5 bases and J by 11 bases, with 19 bases between. The CDR3 covers 13 residues.

This rearrangement joins TRBV18 to TRBJ1-3; 7 positions agree with TRBD1. V lost 5 bases to trimming and J lost 0 bases; unmatched junction nucleotides: 7. This CDR3 contains 16 residues. Germline V gene data show CDR1 as KGHSH and CDR2 as LQKENI. The DNA for the CDR3 is TGTGCCAGCTCAACAGACAGGGCCAGCTCTGGAAACACCATATATTTT. As protein: CASSTDRASSGNTIYF. Full variable domain (remainder filled in from reference TRBV18 and TRBJ1-3): NAGVMQNPRHLVRRRGQEARLRCSPMKGHSHVYWYRQLPEEGLKFMVYLQKENIIDESGMPKERFSAEFPKEGPSILRIQQVVRGDSAAYFCASSTDRASSGNTIYFGEGSWLTVV.

The chain recombines TRBV7-9 with TRBJ2-7, with D possibly TRBD2 on 6 matching bases. Deletions cut 5 bases from V and 3 bases from J, with 17 bases between. The length of the CDR3 is 15 residues. Germline CDR1 SEHNR, CDR2 FQNEAQ (reference sequence). CDR3 region: CASSLDYPLIYEQYF. Written as DNA, the CDR3 is TGTGCCAGCAGCCTGGACTACCCACTAATCTACGAGCAGTACTTC.

The V and J genes are TRBV14 and TRBJ1-2; D gene uncertain. This CDR3 region has 12 residues. Germline loops: CDR1 SGHDN, CDR2 FVKESK. V lost 10 bases and J lost 6, with 15 bases in between. CDR3 coding DNA: TGTGCCATGCTCCCGGGGAGCGATGGCTACACCTTC. The encoded protein is CAMLPGSDGYTF. The full variable domain, in which reference TRBV14 and TRBJ1-2 provide the parts outside the CDR3, is EAGVTQFPSHSVIEKGQTVTLRCDPISGHDNLYWYRRVMGKEIKFLLHFVKESKQDESGMPNNRFLAERTGGTYSTLKVQPAELEDSGVYFCAMLPGSDGYTFGSGTRLTVV.

This clone has just a few counts. J is TRBJ2-7 and V is TRBV27; 10 bases are shared with TRBD1. In germline, CDR1 is MNHEY, CDR2 SMNVEV (reference sequence). The CDR3 is 15 amino acids. V was pared by 3 bases and J by 5 bases, with 7 bases of the junction left unmatched. The CDR3 bases are TGTGCCAGCAGTTTTGAGGGGACAGGGGTCGACGAGCAGTACTTC. Residues: CASSFEGTGVDEQYF.

This chain joins TRBV4-1 and TRBJ2-2; 7 nucleotides line up with TRBD2. Trimming cost V 8 bases and J 5 bases; bases outside gene matches: 5. The CDR3 consists of 13 residues. Germline V gives CDR1 MGHRA, CDR2 YSYEKL. The DNA of the CDR3 is TGCGCCAGCGGCTCGGGAGGAACCGGGGAGCTGTTTTTT. This gives the protein CASGSGGTGELFF.

The gene calls are TRBV11-2 and TRBJ2-7; D unclear. The V gene lost 3 bases and the J gene lost 0 bases, with 12 bases spanning the gap. Germline V gives CDR1 SGHAT, CDR2 FQNNGV. CDR3 length: 15 amino acids. As DNA, the CDR3 is TGTGCCAGCAGCTTCGCAGGACGCCGCTCCTACGAGCAGTACTTC. Protein: CASSFAGRRSYEQYF. The whole variable domain, remainder taken from reference TRBV11-2 and TRBJ2-7, is EAGVAQSPRYKIIEKRQSVAFWCNPISGHATLYWYQQILGQGPKLLIQFQNNGVVDDSQLPKDRFSAERLKGVDSTLKIQPAKLEDSAVYLCASSFAGRRSYEQYFGPGTRLTVT.